What follows is one T cell receptor (beta chain) and its context. Antigen: not known. The sample comes from a study of cytomegalovirus exposure and HLA in healthy donors. The overall study: There were more than 350 genotyped donors. Of these, about 81% fell in the genetic ancestry cluster associated with self-reported Caucasian donors.

It was with 60 Vbeta and 13 Jbeta primers that the PCR ran. Using immunoSEQ multiplex PCR, the repertoire was profiled, and TCRdb retains in-frame clones only, with some absent. Of about 89,000 clones in the sample, around 76% were seen once. V was pared by 3 bases and J by 4 bases, with 1 base of the junction left unmatched. This CDR3 has 14 amino acids. Germline V gene sequence: CDR1 SEHNR, CDR2 FQNEAQ (reference sequence). Whole-study results and caveats: Confirmation in vitro established that three CMV-associated chains were specific for CMV antigens. Among the sequence variants, a highly shared cluster was likely an artifact of sequencing.

This chain joins TRBV7-9 and TRBJ1-5, with TRBD1 matching over 9 bases. Sequenced sample: PBMCs. This sequence originates from a man younger than 40 in good health and CMV-seropositive. CDR3: CASSLTGGNQPQHF. CDR3 in DNA: TGTGCCAGCAGCTTGACAGGGGGAAATCAGCCCCAGCATTTT.